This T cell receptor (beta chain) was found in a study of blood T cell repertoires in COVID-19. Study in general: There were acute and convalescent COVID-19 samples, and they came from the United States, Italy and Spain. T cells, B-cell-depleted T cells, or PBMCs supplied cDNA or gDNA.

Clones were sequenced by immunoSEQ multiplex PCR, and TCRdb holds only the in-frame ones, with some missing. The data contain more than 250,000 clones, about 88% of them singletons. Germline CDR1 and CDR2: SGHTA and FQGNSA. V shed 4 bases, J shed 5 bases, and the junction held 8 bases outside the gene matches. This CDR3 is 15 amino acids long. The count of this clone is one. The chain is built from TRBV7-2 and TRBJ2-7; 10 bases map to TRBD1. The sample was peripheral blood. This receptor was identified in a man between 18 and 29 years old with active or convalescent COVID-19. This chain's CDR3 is CASSSLSDRGDEQYF. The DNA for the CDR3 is TGTGCCAGCAGCTCCCTCTCGGACAGGGGGGACGAGCAGTACTTC.